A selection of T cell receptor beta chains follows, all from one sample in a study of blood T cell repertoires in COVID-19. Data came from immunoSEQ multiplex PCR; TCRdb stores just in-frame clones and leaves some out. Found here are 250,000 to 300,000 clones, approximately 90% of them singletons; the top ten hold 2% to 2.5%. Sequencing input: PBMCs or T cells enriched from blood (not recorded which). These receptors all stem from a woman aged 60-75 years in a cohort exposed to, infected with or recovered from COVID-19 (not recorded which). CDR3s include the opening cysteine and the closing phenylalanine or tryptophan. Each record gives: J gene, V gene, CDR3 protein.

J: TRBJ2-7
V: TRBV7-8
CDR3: CASSPRQGLIMEQYF

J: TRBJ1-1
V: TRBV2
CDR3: CASSGVTESTEAFF

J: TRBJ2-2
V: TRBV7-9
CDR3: CASSLSSGELFF

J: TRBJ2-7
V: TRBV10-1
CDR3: CASSESLYEQYF

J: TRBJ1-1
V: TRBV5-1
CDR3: CASSLEAANTEAFF

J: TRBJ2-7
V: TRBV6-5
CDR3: CASKGAGASYEQYF

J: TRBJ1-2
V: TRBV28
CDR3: CASSSRDRKNYGYTF

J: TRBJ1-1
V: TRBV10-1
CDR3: CASSELTGGEAFF

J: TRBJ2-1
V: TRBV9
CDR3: CASTQREGNEQFF

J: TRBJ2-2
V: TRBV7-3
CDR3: CASSFFSGTGELFF

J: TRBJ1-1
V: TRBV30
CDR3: CAWSVESTEAFF

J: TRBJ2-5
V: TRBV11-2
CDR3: CASRPVGRGRQETQYF

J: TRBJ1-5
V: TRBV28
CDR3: CASSLQNMAYSNQPQHF

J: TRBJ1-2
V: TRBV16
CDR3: CASSQFTGVNYGYTF

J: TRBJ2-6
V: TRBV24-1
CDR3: CATSPGTGGSGANVLTF

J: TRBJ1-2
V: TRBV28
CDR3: CASSLTSAANYGYTF

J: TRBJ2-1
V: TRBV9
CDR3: CASSASGRSHNEQFF

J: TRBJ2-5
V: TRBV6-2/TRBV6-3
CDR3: CASSKGTSFETQYF

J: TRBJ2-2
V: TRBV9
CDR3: CASSEGLAGTGELFF

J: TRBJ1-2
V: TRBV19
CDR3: CASSARRDSPYGYTF

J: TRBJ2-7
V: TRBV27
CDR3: CASRRGRDSYEQYF

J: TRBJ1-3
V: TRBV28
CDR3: CASSSARGGGNTIYF

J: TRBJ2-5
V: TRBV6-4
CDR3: CASRGRAGETQYF

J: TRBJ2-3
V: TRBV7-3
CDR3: CASSVNRKRATDTQYF

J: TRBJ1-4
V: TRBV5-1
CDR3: CASSLVGGEEKLFF

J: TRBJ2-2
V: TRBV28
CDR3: CASSLWARTGELFF

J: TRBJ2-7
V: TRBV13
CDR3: CASSPRISGATYEQYF

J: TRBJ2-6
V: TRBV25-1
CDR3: CASSAISGQGPGANVLTF

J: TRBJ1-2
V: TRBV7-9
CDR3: CASSFPASGTGNAGYGYTF

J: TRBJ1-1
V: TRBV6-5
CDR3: CASSPGTGGTEAFF

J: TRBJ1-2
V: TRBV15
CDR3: CATMHPGGGYTF

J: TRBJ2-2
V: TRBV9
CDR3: CASSGGTGKNTGELFF

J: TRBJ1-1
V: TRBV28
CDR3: CASSQRWGEAFF

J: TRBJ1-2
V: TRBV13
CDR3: CASSLSKGRYTF

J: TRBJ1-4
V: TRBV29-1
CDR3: CSAGNEKLFF

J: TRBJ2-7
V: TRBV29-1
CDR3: CSVKHREGTYEQYF

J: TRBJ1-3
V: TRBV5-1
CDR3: CASSLIADSGNTIYF

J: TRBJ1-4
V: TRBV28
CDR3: CASSSPTRRVFF

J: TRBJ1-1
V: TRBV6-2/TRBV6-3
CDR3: CASSYSKLRGHTEAFF

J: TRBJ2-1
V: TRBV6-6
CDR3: CASKLSGRDNEQFF

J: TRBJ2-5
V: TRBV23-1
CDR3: CASSRRTAARETQYF

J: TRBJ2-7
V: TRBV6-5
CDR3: CASSYRTNYYEQYF